A single sample gave rise to the 8 T cell receptor beta chains below, sequenced in a study of cytomegalovirus exposure and HLA in healthy donors. Generated by immunoSEQ multiplex PCR, the TCRdb table keeps only in-frame clones and is missing some. The profile shows over 75,000 clones, 85% of them singletons. The sample consisted of PBMCs. Receptors originate from a man aged 18 to 29 in good health and CMV-seropositive.

The chain links TRBV5-1 to TRBJ2-3, with TRBD1 as a possible D gene (5 bases). V shed 3 bases and J shed 0 bases, with 11 bases lying between them. This CDR3 has 15 amino acids. Germline V gene data show CDR1 as SGHRS and CDR2 as YFSETQ. CDR3 sequence: CASSYRTASTDTQYF. For the CDR3, the DNA is TGCGCCAGCAGCTACAGGACGGCTAGCACAGATACGCAGTATTTT.

This chain uses TRBV7-2 with TRBJ1-2; 7 bases fit TRBD1. The V segment lost 2 bases and the J segment 5 bases; nucleotides outside the gene matches: 11. Germline values: CDR1 SGHTA, CDR2 FQGNSA. This CDR3 is built from 16 residues. CDR3 in DNA: TGTGCCAGCAGCTTACTAGGTGGGGCAGGGGGTTATGGCTACACCTTC. Translation: CASSLLGGAGGYGYTF. Using reference TRBV7-2 and TRBJ1-2 for the parts outside the CDR3, the full variable domain is GAGVSQSPSNKVTEKGKDVELRCDPISGHTALYWYRQSLGQGLEFLIYFQGNSAPDKSGLPSDRFSAERTGGSVSTLTIQRTQQEDSAVYLCASSLLGGAGGYGYTFGSGTRLTVV.

The rearrangement uses TRBV9 and TRBJ1-3; D remains unclear. Germline V gene sequence: CDR1 SGDLS, CDR2 YYNGEE. Trimming pared 3 bases from V and 3 bases from J, leaving 13 bases between. CDR3 size: 15 residues. The CDR3, as DNA: TGTGCCAGCAGCGAGACCCCGGGTAATGGAAACACCATATATTTT. It is translated as CASSETPGNGNTIYF. Together with reference TRBV9 and TRBJ1-3, the CDR3 gives the full variable domain: DSGVTQTPKHLITATGQRVTLRCSPRSGDLSVYWYQQSLDQGLQFLIQYYNGEERAKGNILERFSAQQFPDLHSELNLSSLELGDSALYFCASSETPGNGNTIYFGEGSWLTVV.

The J gene is TRBJ1-4, the V gene TRBV28; a possible D gene is TRBD1 (6 bases). Per the germline V gene, CDR1 is MDHEN and CDR2 is SYDVKM. The V end lost 0 bases, the J end lost 3 bases, and 8 bases lay between the germline ends. The CDR3 is 15 amino acids. The CDR3 sequence is CASSLWGAANEKLFF. CDR3 DNA sequence: TGTGCCAGCAGTTTATGGGGGGCGGCTAATGAAAAACTGTTTTTT.

The rearrangement uses TRBV7-6 and TRBJ2-1; a possible D gene is TRBD1 (7 bases). The CDR3 has 13 amino acids. V lost 5 bases and J 5 bases, leaving 10 bases between the germline ends. Germline assignment: CDR1 SGHVS and CDR2 FNYEAQ. The CDR3 here is CASSLRGDNEQFF. Here the CDR3 DNA reads TGTGCCAGCAGCCTCAGGGGGGACAATGAGCAGTTCTTC. Based on the CDR3 plus reference TRBV7-6 and TRBJ2-1, the full variable domain is GAGVSQSPRYKVTKRGQDVALRCDPISGHVSLYWYRQALGQGPEFLTYFNYEAQQDKSGLPNDRFSAERPEGSISTLTIQRTEQRDSAMYRCASSLRGDNEQFFGPGTRLTVL.

In this sample, this clone turned up once. This chain connects TRBV9 to TRBJ2-7; 7 bases fit TRBD2. J was trimmed by 7 bases and V by 0 bases; bases with no gene match: 13. CDR1 is SGDLS and CDR2 is YYNGEE in the germline V gene. CDR3 length: 16 residues. The CDR3 here is CASSVGASGRPREQYF. CDR3 nucleotides: TGTGCCAGCAGCGTAGGGGCTAGCGGCCGACCTCGAGAGCAGTACTTC.

The rearrangement uses TRBV6-5 and TRBJ2-1, with D possibly matching TRBD2 (6 bases). Between the trimmed V and J ends, which lost 7 bases and 7 bases, there was a span of 11 bases. Germline-derived CDR1 and CDR2 are MNHEY and SVGAGI. The CDR3 sequence is 12 residues long. CDR3 in amino acids: CASMGLMNEQFF. The CDR3 region has the DNA TGTGCCAGCATGGGACTTATGAATGAGCAGTTCTTC.

The rearrangement joins TRBV5-1 to TRBJ2-7, with TRBD2 as a possible D gene (5 bases). V was clipped by 5 bases and J by 4 bases, with 13 bases between them. The CDR3 has 13 residues. The germline CDR1 and CDR2 sequences are SGHRS and YFSETQ. CDR3 in DNA: TGCGCCAGCAGAGAGGGCTCGGGGTACGAGCAGTACTTC. It encodes CASREGSGYEQYF.